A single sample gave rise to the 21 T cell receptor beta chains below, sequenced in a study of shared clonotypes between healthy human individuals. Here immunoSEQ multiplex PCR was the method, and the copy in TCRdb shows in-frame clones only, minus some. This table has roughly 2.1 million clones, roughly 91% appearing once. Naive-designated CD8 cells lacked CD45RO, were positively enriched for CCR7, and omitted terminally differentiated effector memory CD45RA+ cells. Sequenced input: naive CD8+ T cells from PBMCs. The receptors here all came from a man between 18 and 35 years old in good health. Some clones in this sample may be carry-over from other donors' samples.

This CDR3 is CASSWDRAGGYTF. The CDR3 DNA is TGTGCCAGCAGTTGGGACAGGGCAGGTGGCTACACCTTC. This sequence joins TRBV28 and TRBJ1-2; 9 bases align to TRBD1. The germline V gene encodes CDR1 MDHEN and CDR2 SYDVKM. The CDR3 runs to 13 residues. V was pared by 4 bases and J by 7 bases, with 4 bases of the junction left unmatched.

CDR3 nucleotide sequence: TGTGCCAGCAGTGAATCACTTCCACAGGGGGGCCATCAGCCCCAGCATTTT. Its protein product is CASSESLPQGGHQPQHF. The chain has TRBV6-1 and TRBJ1-5, with 8 nucleotides matching TRBD1. Looked up from germline, CDR1 is MNHNS and CDR2 is SASEGT. V lost 2 bases to trimming and J lost 5 bases; unmatched junction nucleotides: 11. CDR3 size: 17 residues.

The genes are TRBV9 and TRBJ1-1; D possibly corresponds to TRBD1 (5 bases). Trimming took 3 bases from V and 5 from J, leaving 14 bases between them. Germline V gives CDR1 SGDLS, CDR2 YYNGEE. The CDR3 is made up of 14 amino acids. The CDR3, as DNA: TGTGCCAGCAGCGCCGAGGGATGGGGGACTGAAGCTTTCTTT. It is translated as CASSAEGWGTEAFF.

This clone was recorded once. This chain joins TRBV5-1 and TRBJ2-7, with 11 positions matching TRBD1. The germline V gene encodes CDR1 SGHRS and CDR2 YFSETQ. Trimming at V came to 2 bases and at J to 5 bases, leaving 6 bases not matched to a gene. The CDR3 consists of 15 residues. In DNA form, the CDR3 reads TGCGCCAGCAGCTTTTTTGGGACAGGGGGAAACGAGCAGTACTTC. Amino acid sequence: CASSFFGTGGNEQYF.

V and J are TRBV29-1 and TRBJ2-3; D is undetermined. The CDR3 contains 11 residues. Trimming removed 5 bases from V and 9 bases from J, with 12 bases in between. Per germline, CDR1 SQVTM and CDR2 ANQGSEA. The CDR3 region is CSVFMSYTQYF. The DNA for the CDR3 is TGCAGCGTTTTTATGTCTTACACGCAGTATTTT.

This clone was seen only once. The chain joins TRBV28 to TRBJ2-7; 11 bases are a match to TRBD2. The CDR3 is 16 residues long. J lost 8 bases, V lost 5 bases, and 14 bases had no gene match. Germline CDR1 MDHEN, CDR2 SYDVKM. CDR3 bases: TGTGCCAGCAGTGGTAGGACTAGCGGGTACATAATGAAGCAGTACTTC. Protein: CASSGRTSGYIMKQYF.

CDR3 sequence: CATSRTTTSGSYEQYF. The CDR3 nucleotides read TGTGCCACCAGCAGAACCACGACTAGCGGGAGCTACGAGCAGTACTTC. The chain joins TRBV15 to TRBJ2-7; 12 bases are shared with TRBD2. The CDR3 is 16 amino acids. V lost 2 bases, J lost 3 bases, and 5 bases stayed unmatched. CDR1 and CDR2 (germline): LNHNV, YYDKDF (reference sequence).

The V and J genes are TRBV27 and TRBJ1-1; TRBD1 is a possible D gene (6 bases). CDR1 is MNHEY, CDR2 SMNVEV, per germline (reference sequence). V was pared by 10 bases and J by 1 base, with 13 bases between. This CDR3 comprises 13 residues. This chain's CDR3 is CATVDSWNTEAFF. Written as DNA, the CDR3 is TGTGCCACCGTGGACAGTTGGAACACTGAAGCTTTCTTT.

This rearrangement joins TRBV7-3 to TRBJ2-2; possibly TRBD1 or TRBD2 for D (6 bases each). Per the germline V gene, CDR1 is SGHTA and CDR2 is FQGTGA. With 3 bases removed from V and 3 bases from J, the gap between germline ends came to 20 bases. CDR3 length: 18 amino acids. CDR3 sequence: CASSFPAGQGIDTGELFF. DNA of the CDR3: TGTGCCAGCAGCTTCCCGGCGGGGCAGGGGATAGACACCGGGGAGCTGTTTTTT.

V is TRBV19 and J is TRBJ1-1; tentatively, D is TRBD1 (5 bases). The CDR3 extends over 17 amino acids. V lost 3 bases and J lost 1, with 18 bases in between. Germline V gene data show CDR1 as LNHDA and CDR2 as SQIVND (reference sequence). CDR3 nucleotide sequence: TGTGCCAGTAGTATTCCGGGAGTTGGGGCTGCGAACACTGAAGCTTTCTTT. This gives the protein CASSIPGVGAANTEAFF.

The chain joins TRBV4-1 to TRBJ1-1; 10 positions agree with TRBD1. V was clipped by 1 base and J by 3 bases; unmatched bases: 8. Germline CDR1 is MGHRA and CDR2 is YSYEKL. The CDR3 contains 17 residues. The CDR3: CASSQVLGQGSHTEAFF. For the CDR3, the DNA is TGCGCCAGCAGCCAAGTCCTGGGACAGGGGTCGCACACTGAAGCTTTCTTT.

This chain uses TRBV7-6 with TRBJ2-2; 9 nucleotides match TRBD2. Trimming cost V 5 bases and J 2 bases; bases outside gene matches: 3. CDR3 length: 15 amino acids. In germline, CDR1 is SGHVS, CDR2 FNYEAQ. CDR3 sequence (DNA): TGTGCCAGCAGCCGACTAGCGGTAAACACCGGGGAGCTGTTTTTT. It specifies CASSRLAVNTGELFF.

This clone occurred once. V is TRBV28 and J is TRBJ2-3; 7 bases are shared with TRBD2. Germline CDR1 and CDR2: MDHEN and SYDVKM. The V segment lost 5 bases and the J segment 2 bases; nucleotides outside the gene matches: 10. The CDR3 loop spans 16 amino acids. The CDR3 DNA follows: TGTGCCAGCAGTCGCAGGGAGGGTCTAGTCACAGATACGCAGTATTTT. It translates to CASSRREGLVTDTQYF.

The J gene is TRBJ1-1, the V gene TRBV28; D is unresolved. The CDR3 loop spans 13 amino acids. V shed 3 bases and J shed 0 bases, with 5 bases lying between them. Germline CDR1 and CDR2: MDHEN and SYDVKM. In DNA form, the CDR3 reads TGTGCCAGCAGTTTCAAAATGAACACTGAAGCTTTCTTT. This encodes CASSFKMNTEAFF.

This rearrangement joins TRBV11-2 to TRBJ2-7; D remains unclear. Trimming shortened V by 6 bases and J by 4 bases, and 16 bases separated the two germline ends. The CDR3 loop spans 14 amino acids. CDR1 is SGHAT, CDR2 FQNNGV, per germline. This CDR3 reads CASSYFNGRYEQYF. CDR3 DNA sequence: TGTGCCAGCAGTTACTTTAACGGCCGGTACGAGCAGTACTTC.

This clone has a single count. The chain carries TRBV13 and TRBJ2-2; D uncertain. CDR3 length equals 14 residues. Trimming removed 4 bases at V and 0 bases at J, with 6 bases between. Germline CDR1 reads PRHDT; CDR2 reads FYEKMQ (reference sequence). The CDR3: CASSSSTNTGELFF. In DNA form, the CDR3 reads TGTGCCAGCAGCTCTTCCACGAACACCGGGGAGCTGTTTTTT.

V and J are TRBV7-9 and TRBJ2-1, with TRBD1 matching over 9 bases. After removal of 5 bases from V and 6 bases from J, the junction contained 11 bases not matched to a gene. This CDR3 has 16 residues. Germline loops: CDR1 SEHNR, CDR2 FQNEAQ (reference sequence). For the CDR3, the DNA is TGTGCCAGCAGCGCGAACAGGGGGCCAGGTCTCAATGAGCAGTTCTTC. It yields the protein CASSANRGPGLNEQFF.

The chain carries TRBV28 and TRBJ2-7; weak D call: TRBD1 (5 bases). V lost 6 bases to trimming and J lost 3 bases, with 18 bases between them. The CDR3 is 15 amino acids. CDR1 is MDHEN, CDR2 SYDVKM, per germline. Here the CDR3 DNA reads TGTGCCAGCAGCCGGACAACTAACACTTACTACGAGCAGTACTTC. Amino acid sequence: CASSRTTNTYYEQYF.

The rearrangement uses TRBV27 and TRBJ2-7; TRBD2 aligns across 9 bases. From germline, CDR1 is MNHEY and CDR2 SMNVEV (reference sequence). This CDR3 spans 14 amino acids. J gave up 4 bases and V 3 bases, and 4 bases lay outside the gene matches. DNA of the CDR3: TGTGCCAGCAGTTTTAGCGGGAGTAAGTACGAGCAGTACTTC. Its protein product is CASSFSGSKYEQYF.

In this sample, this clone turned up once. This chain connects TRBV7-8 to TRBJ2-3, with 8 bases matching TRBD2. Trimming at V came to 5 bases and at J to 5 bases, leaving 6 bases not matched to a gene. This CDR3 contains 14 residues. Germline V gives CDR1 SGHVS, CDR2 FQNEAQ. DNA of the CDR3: TGTGCCAGCAGCCAGGGACTAGTATTAGATACGCAGTATTTT. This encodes CASSQGLVLDTQYF. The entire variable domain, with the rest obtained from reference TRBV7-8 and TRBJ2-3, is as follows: GAGVSQSPRYKVAKRGQDVALRCDPISGHVSLFWYQQALGQGPEFLTYFQNEAQLDKSGLPSDRFFAERPEGSVSTLKIQRTQQEDSAVYLCASSQGLVLDTQYFGPGTRLTVL.

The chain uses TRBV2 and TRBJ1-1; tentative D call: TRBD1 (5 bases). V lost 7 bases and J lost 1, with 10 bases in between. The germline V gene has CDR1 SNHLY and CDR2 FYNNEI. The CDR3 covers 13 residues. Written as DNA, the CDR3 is TGTGCCAGCATCCAGGGAGAGAACACTGAAGCTTTCTTT. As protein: CASIQGENTEAFF.